The clone carrying this TCR beta chain appeared once. These data come from a study of blood T cell repertoires in COVID-19. The CDR3 runs 14 residues. Germline loops: CDR1 LNHDA, CDR2 SQIVND (reference sequence). Trimming stripped 4 bases from V and 7 bases from J, with 13 bases between. Method: immunoSEQ multiplex PCR; TCRdb's copy keeps in-frame clones and lacks some. The sample has 100,000 or so clones; approximately 93% are singletons. The V gene is TRBV19, the J gene TRBJ1-4, with D uncertain. This clonotype originated in a man aged 55-75 years with acute or convalescent COVID-19. Sequencing was performed on peripheral blood. The chain's CDR3 is CASSNYGLGEKLFF. The CDR3 nucleotides are TGTGCCAGTAGTAACTACGGATTGGGTGAAAAACTGTTTTTT. Full variable domain (remainder filled in from reference TRBV19 and TRBJ1-4): DGGITQSPKYLFRKEGQNVTLSCEQNLNHDAMYWYRQDPGQGLRLIYYSQIVNDFQKGDIAEGYSVSREKKESFPLTVTSAQKNPTAFYLCASSNYGLGEKLFFGSGTQLSVL.